What follows are 28 T cell receptor beta chains derived from one specimen sequenced in a study of neoadjuvant anti-PD-1 for oral cavity cancer. TCRdb's copy holds only in-frame clones and misses some; the assay was immunoSEQ multiplex PCR. The sample carries about 16,000 clones, about 72% recorded once. The sequencing used PBMCs, collected before nivolumab (anti-PD-1) treatment. These receptors were collected from a person between 40 and 85 years old with oral cavity squamous cell carcinoma.

This rearrangement joins TRBV19 to TRBJ1-5, with D possibly being TRBD1 (5 bases). The germline CDR1 and CDR2 sequences are LNHDA and SQIVND (reference sequence). Trimming stripped 3 bases from V and 6 bases from J, with 12 bases between. The CDR3 runs to 14 residues. The CDR3 nucleotides read TGTGCCAGTAGTATTGAAGGGGTTGGTCAGCCCCAGCATTTT. It yields the protein CASSIEGVGQPQHF.

The V call is TRBV5-1, the J call TRBJ1-1, with 9 bases matching TRBD1. Germline trimming cut 4 bases from V and 4 bases from J; bases unmatched to any gene: 5. CDR1 is SGHRS, CDR2 YFSETQ, per germline. This CDR3 has 14 amino acids. CDR3 coding DNA: TGCGCCAGCAGCGGGGACAGGGTTTCCACTGAAGCTTTCTTT. It codes for CASSGDRVSTEAFF.

The chain employs TRBV19 and TRBJ2-1, with 9 nucleotides matching TRBD2. The junction had 9 bases not matched to a gene; V was cut back by 5 bases and J by 4 bases. The CDR3 spans 16 residues. Germline CDR1 LNHDA, CDR2 SQIVND (reference sequence). The DNA of the CDR3 is TGTGCCAGTAGTCCCCGGACTAGCGCCCTTTACAATGAGCAGTTCTTC. This encodes CASSPRTSALYNEQFF.

This clone has more than one count but fewer than ten. The chain combines TRBV4-2 with TRBJ2-7; 7 nucleotides match TRBD2. V shed 1 base and J 2 bases; nucleotides not matched to a gene: 2. This CDR3 contains 14 residues. Germline V gene sequence: CDR1 LGHNA, CDR2 YNFKEQ. CDR3 sequence: CASSQGGGAYEQYF. DNA for the CDR3: TGTGCCAGCAGCCAAGGGGGGGGTGCCTACGAGCAGTACTTC.

The chain has TRBV9 and TRBJ1-1, with 7 bases identical to TRBD1. The CDR3 is made up of 14 amino acids. V lost 5 bases and J lost 1; bases outside the gene matches: 5. Germline CDR1 reads SGDLS; CDR2 reads YYNGEE. CDR3 nucleotides: TGTGCCAGCAGTCGACAGGGCCAGAACACTGAAGCTTTCTTT. Translating it yields CASSRQGQNTEAFF.

The chain is built from TRBV28 and TRBJ1-5; D possibly corresponds to TRBD1 (5 bases). CDR3 length equals 16 residues. Germline CDR1 MDHEN, CDR2 SYDVKM. Trimming removed 7 bases from V and 7 bases from J, with 23 bases in between. The CDR3 nucleotides read TGTGCCAGCAAGATATCAGGGTGGTCCCCTGACCAGCCCCAGCATTTT. This translates into CASKISGWSPDQPQHF.

This clone was seen only once. This sequence joins TRBV5-1 and TRBJ2-7; 16 bases align to TRBD2. CDR1 is SGHRS and CDR2 is YFSETQ in the germline V gene. V lost 0 bases, J lost 4 bases, and 4 bases stayed unmatched. CDR3 length: 17 amino acids. Here the CDR3 DNA reads TGCGCCAGCAGCTTGGCCCCGGGACTAGCGGGAGGGTACGAGCAGTACTTC. It encodes CASSLAPGLAGGYEQYF.

The gene calls are TRBV29-1 and TRBJ2-1; TRBD2 agrees at 11 bases. J was trimmed by 9 bases and V by 2 bases; bases with no gene match: 6. Per the germline V gene, CDR1 is SQVTM and CDR2 is ANQGSEA. The CDR3 spans 14 residues. The chain's CDR3 is CSVEILAGDGEQFF. For the CDR3, the DNA is TGCAGCGTTGAAATACTAGCGGGAGACGGTGAGCAGTTCTTC.

The chain has TRBV19 and TRBJ1-5; D gene unclear. The CDR3 has 14 amino acids. Per the germline V gene, CDR1 is LNHDA and CDR2 is SQIVND (reference sequence). V gave up 4 bases and J gave up 2 bases, with 9 bases separating them. The CDR3 region is CASSKQVGNQPQHF. CDR3 nucleotide sequence: TGTGCCAGTAGTAAGCAGGTGGGCAATCAGCCCCAGCATTTT.

This clone has just one count. The J gene is TRBJ2-5, the V gene TRBV5-1; tentative D call: TRBD1 (6 bases). Germline-derived CDR1 and CDR2 are SGHRS and YFSETQ. CDR3 length: 14 residues. V shed 0 bases and J shed 0 bases, with 6 bases lying between them. The chain's CDR3 is CASSLGDNQETQYF. The CDR3 DNA reads TGCGCCAGCAGCTTGGGGGACAACCAAGAGACCCAGTACTTC.

This clone was seen only a few times. The chain employs TRBV6-5 and TRBJ1-2; 7 positions agree with TRBD1. The CDR3 runs to 15 residues. After removal of 5 bases from V and 1 base from J, the junction contained 7 bases not matched to a gene. Per germline, CDR1 MNHEY and CDR2 SVGAGI. The CDR3 DNA reads as TGTGCCAGCAGTCCCCATCAGGGGGATAACTATGGCTACACCTTC. Its translation is CASSPHQGDNYGYTF.

The V and J genes are TRBV29-1 and TRBJ2-5; D remains ambiguous. The germline V gene encodes CDR1 SQVTM and CDR2 ANQGSEA. The CDR3 consists of 14 residues. V lost 4 bases and J 4 bases, leaving 16 bases between the germline ends. CDR3 residues: CSVGSSAAAETQYF. In nucleotides, the CDR3 is TGCAGCGTTGGTTCCTCCGCGGCGGCAGAGACCCAGTACTTC.

The rearrangement links TRBV18 to TRBJ1-1, with D perhaps matching TRBD1 (6 bases). Germline assignment: CDR1 KGHSH and CDR2 LQKENI. V lost 2 bases to trimming and J lost 6 bases, with 19 bases between them. This CDR3 has 16 residues. This CDR3 reads CASSPIGQLSLPEAFF. CDR3 bases: TGTGCCAGCTCACCAATAGGACAGCTCTCCCTGCCTGAAGCTTTCTTT.

This chain joins TRBV25-1 and TRBJ2-7, with 7 nucleotides matching TRBD2. J was trimmed by 3 bases and V by 4 bases; bases with no gene match: 9. The CDR3 extends over 15 amino acids. Germline CDR1 MGHDK, CDR2 SYGVNS. The CDR3 sequence is CASSAPLASRYEQYF. CDR3 coding DNA: TGTGCCAGCAGTGCCCCACTAGCGAGTCGCTACGAGCAGTACTTC.

The chain joins TRBV5-1 to TRBJ2-2; 9 bases are shared with TRBD2. With V trimmed by 7 bases and J by 5 bases, 9 bases remained unmatched. CDR3 size: 15 residues. Germline-derived CDR1 and CDR2 are SGHRS and YFSETQ. CDR3 coding DNA: TGCGCCAGCCGGCCGGCAGCGGGAGGAACCGGGGAGCTGTTTTTT. Protein product: CASRPAAGGTGELFF.

This clone was recorded only once. The rearrangement links TRBV6-5 to TRBJ1-2, with a possible D match to TRBD1 (5 bases). This CDR3 has 14 amino acids. Trimming took 0 bases from V and 7 from J, leaving 12 bases between them. The germline CDR1 and CDR2 sequences are MNHEY and SVGAGI. CDR3 region: CASSYSGALSGYTF. For the CDR3, the DNA is TGTGCCAGCAGTTACTCTGGGGCTTTGAGTGGCTACACCTTC.

Of note for this clone: Sequence at one end of the junction differs from germline and may be a read error. The chain has TRBV28 and TRBJ2-7; 13 bases are a match to TRBD2. The CDR3 has 14 amino acids. Looked up from germline, CDR1 is MDHEN and CDR2 is SYDVKM. The chain's CDR3 is CASSPGLAGSLQSF. The CDR3 bases are TGTGCCAGCAGTCCGGGACTAGCGGGATCGCTGCAGTCCTTC.

This clone showed up just once. This chain connects TRBV29-1 to TRBJ2-7, with 7 bases matching TRBD2. V gave up 2 bases and J gave up 2 bases; unmatched junction bases: 0. This CDR3 region has 12 residues. CDR1 is SQVTM and CDR2 is ANQGSEA in the germline V gene. The CDR3 is CSVESGTYEQYF. The CDR3 DNA follows: TGCAGCGTTGAAAGCGGGACCTACGAGCAGTACTTC.

The chain is built from TRBV28 and TRBJ1-1; D possibly corresponds to TRBD1 (6 bases). The CDR3 covers 14 residues. CDR1 is MDHEN, CDR2 SYDVKM, per germline. Trimming removed 7 bases from V and 4 bases from J, with 16 bases in between. The CDR3, as DNA: TGTGCCAGCAAGCCGGCAGGGGCCTCCACTGAAGCTTTCTTT. Translated: CASKPAGASTEAFF. Full variable domain (outside the CDR3, taken from reference TRBV28 and TRBJ1-1): DVKVTQSSRYLVKRTGEKVFLECVQDMDHENMFWYRQDPGLGLRLIYFSYDVKMKEKGDIPEGYSVSREKKERFSLILESASTNQTSMYLCASKPAGASTEAFFGQGTRLTVV.

The chain uses TRBV6-1 and TRBJ2-7, with D perhaps TRBD2 (6 bases). CDR1 and CDR2 from the germline V gene are MNHNS and SASEGT. The V end was cut by 1 base, the J end by 5 bases, with 9 bases between. The CDR3 sequence is 13 residues long. CDR3 in DNA: TGTGCCAGCAGTGAAGGGACTATGAACGAGCAGTACTTC. The encoded protein is CASSEGTMNEQYF.

A single count supports this clone. The chain has TRBV27 and TRBJ1-1, with TRBD1 as a possible D gene (6 bases). The CDR3 runs to 15 residues. Germline V CDR1 and CDR2: MNHEY, SMNVEV (reference sequence). The V end was cut by 3 bases, the J end by 1 base, with 12 bases between. CDR3 nucleotides: TGTGCCAGCAGTTTCCTGGGGGCCAGGAACACTGAAGCTTTCTTT. This encodes CASSFLGARNTEAFF.

The V gene is TRBV15, the J gene TRBJ2-7, with D possibly matching TRBD2 (6 bases). CDR1 is LNHNV and CDR2 is YYDKDF in the germline V gene (reference sequence). The CDR3 contains 14 residues. V lost 4 bases, J lost 0 bases, and 10 bases lay in between. CDR3 sequence reads: CATSMSSASYEQYF. Written as DNA, the CDR3 is TGTGCCACCAGCATGTCTAGCGCCTCCTACGAGCAGTACTTC. Full variable domain (outside the CDR3, taken from reference TRBV15 and TRBJ2-7): DAMVIQNPRYQVTQFGKPVTLSCSQTLNHNVMYWYQQKSSQAPKLLFHYYDKDFNNEADTPDNFQSRRPNTSFCFLDIRSPGLGDTAMYLCATSMSSASYEQYFGPGTRLTVT.

This clone was observed a handful of times. The J gene is TRBJ1-5, the V gene TRBV21-1. TRBV21-1 is a pseudogene. The CDR3 contains 14 residues. CDR3 coding DNA: TGTGCCAGCAGCAAATCACTCGACTCTCAGCCCCAGCATTTT. Residues: CASSKSLDSQPQHF.

The V call is TRBV4-1, the J call TRBJ2-1, with TRBD2 identical over 7 bases. Per the germline V gene, CDR1 is MGHRA and CDR2 is YSYEKL. The junction had 5 bases not matched to a gene; V was cut back by 0 bases and J by 0 bases. This CDR3 comprises 17 residues. The CDR3 DNA reads as TGCGCCAGCAGCCAAGATCCTCTAGCGGCCTCCTACAATGAGCAGTTCTTC. Its protein product is CASSQDPLAASYNEQFF.

The chain links TRBV30 to TRBJ1-5; TRBD1 might be the D (5 bases). Trimming took off 1 base at V and 0 bases at J, with 10 bases between the two ends. Germline V CDR1 and CDR2: GTSNPN, SVGIG (reference sequence). The CDR3 consists of 15 residues. The CDR3 spells CAWSGGGYSNQPQHF. Written as DNA, the CDR3 is TGTGCCTGGAGTGGGGGGGGATATAGCAATCAGCCCCAGCATTTT.

The chain is built from TRBV2 and TRBJ2-2, with 10 bases lining up with TRBD2. Losses at the gene ends were 4 bases for V and 1 base for J; bases not matched to a gene: 12. The CDR3 runs to 19 residues. Germline V gene sequence: CDR1 SNHLY, CDR2 FYNNEI. CDR3 nucleotide sequence: TGTGCCAGCAGTGCCAGACGGACTAGCGGAGCCCTGAACACCGGGGAGCTGTTTTTT. Amino acids: CASSARRTSGALNTGELFF.

The CDR3 protein is CASSIQSSGGRSSYNEQFF. CDR3 DNA: TGTGCCAGTAGTATCCAGAGCTCGGGCGGGAGGAGCTCCTACAATGAGCAGTTCTTC. The chain carries TRBV19 and TRBJ2-1, with TRBD2 matching 8 bases. The ends lost 3 bases at V and 0 bases at J; junction bases unmatched: 13. The CDR3 loop spans 19 amino acids. Germline V gene lookup returns CDR1 LNHDA and CDR2 SQIVND (reference sequence).

V and J are TRBV25-1 and TRBJ2-5, with a tentative D call TRBD1 (6 bases). CDR1 MGHDK and CDR2 SYGVNS come from the germline V gene. CDR3 length: 13 residues. Trimming pared 6 bases from V and 1 base from J, leaving 9 bases between. Written as DNA, the CDR3 is TGTGCCAGCAGCCGGGACACCCAAGAGACCCAGTACTTC. It is translated as CASSRDTQETQYF.